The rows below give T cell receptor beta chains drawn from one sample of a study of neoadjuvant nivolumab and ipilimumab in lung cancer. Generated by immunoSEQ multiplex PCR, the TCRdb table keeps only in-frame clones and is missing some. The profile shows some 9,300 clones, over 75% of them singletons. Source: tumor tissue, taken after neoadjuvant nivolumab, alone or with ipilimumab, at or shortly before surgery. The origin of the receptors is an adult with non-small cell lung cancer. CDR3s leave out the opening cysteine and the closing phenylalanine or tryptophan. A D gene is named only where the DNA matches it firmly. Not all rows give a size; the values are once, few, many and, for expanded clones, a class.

CDR3aa: ASSRDRLLYGYT; j_gene: TRBJ1-2; abundance: NA; d_gene: TRBD1; v_gene: TRBV5-8
CDR3aa: ASGSGGAQETQY; j_gene: TRBJ2-5; abundance: NA; d_gene: TRBD2; v_gene: TRBV9
CDR3aa: ASSLGRQGGNEQF; j_gene: TRBJ2-1; abundance: NA; d_gene: NA; v_gene: TRBV5-1
CDR3aa: ASSYAGQGTDTQY; j_gene: TRBJ2-3; abundance: NA; d_gene: TRBD1; v_gene: TRBV6-5
CDR3aa: ASSPQQTGGDQPQH; j_gene: TRBJ1-5; abundance: NA; d_gene: TRBD1; v_gene: TRBV4-1
CDR3aa: ASSPADRINEKLF; j_gene: TRBJ1-4; abundance: NA; d_gene: NA; v_gene: TRBV5-1
CDR3aa: ASSLWISGTGELF; j_gene: TRBJ2-2; abundance: NA; d_gene: NA; v_gene: TRBV5-6
CDR3aa: ASSPPAPRNEQF; j_gene: TRBJ2-1; abundance: NA; d_gene: NA; v_gene: TRBV5-4
CDR3aa: ASSELVRADYGYT; j_gene: TRBJ1-2; abundance: NA; d_gene: NA; v_gene: TRBV6-1
CDR3aa: ASSARTGGNQPQH; j_gene: TRBJ1-5; abundance: NA; d_gene: TRBD1; v_gene: TRBV27
CDR3aa: ASSEQGIGELF; j_gene: TRBJ2-2; abundance: NA; d_gene: NA; v_gene: TRBV10-1
CDR3aa: ASRNSLGGGATPLDTQY; j_gene: TRBJ2-3; abundance: NA; d_gene: NA; v_gene: TRBV27
CDR3aa: ASRPGLAGNNEQF; j_gene: TRBJ2-1; abundance: NA; d_gene: TRBD2; v_gene: TRBV4-1
CDR3aa: AWGQGLDNEQF; j_gene: TRBJ2-1; abundance: NA; d_gene: TRBD1; v_gene: TRBV30
CDR3aa: ASSSRVDPAYEQY; j_gene: TRBJ2-7; abundance: NA; d_gene: NA; v_gene: TRBV7-8
CDR3aa: ASRGSSYEQY; j_gene: TRBJ2-7; abundance: NA; d_gene: NA; v_gene: TRBV6-5
CDR3aa: SVVPRTGYHYEQY; j_gene: TRBJ2-7; abundance: NA; d_gene: TRBD1; v_gene: TRBV29-1
CDR3aa: ASSQERRLKLF; j_gene: TRBJ1-4; abundance: NA; d_gene: NA; v_gene: TRBV14
CDR3aa: ASTYVTGSYEQY; j_gene: TRBJ2-7; abundance: once; d_gene: NA; v_gene: TRBV5-1
CDR3aa: ASSPSASQETQY; j_gene: TRBJ2-5; abundance: NA; d_gene: NA; v_gene: TRBV18
CDR3aa: ASRPETANTGELF; j_gene: TRBJ2-2; abundance: NA; d_gene: NA; v_gene: TRBV4-1
CDR3aa: ASSDSGISYEQY; j_gene: TRBJ2-7; abundance: NA; d_gene: TRBD2; v_gene: TRBV6-1